This entry features one T cell receptor beta chain sequence. These data belong to a study of blood T cell repertoires in COVID-19. The CDR3 extends over 14 amino acids. Germline V CDR1 and CDR2: SNHLY, FYNNEI. V dropped 8 bases and J dropped 7; count of bases not matched to a gene: 13. Profiling relied on immunoSEQ multiplex PCR, and the TCRdb table lists in-frame clones only, not all of them. The top ten hold roughly 2.9% of the sample, which has around 180,000 clones, more than 85% seen once. Sequenced material: peripheral blood. The rearrangement joins TRBV2 to TRBJ1-2; 7 bases are shared with TRBD1. This TCR came from a young woman with active or convalescent COVID-19. CDR3 DNA sequence: TGTGCCAGCCCCGCCCCGACAGGGCCGGCTGGCTACACCTTC. Residues: CASPAPTGPAGYTF.